One and the same sample provided the 18 T cell receptor beta chains below, sequenced in a study of cytomegalovirus exposure and HLA in healthy donors. PCR amplification relied on 60 Vbeta primers (plus 13 Jbeta primers). The method was immunoSEQ multiplex PCR; TCRdb's version includes in-frame clones alone and lacks a portion of them. The sample includes 95,000 to 150,000 clones, over 60% of them seen just once. Sequencing input: PBMCs. The receptors shown here come from a woman in her thirties or forties in good health and CMV-seropositive.

The chain carries TRBV29-1 and TRBJ1-1; 7 positions agree with TRBD1. V trimming: 5 bases; J trimming: 2 bases; junction bases outside the gene matches: 5. The CDR3 runs 13 residues. Germline CDR1 is SQVTM and CDR2 is ANQGSEA. For the CDR3, the DNA is TGCAGCGTTCGGGACAGACAAAACACTGAAGCTTTCTTT. It yields the protein CSVRDRQNTEAFF.

This clone was detected once. The rearrangement joins TRBV6-1 to TRBJ2-7; 9 bases are a match to TRBD1. There are 17 residues in the CDR3. V trimming: 4 bases; J trimming: 0 bases; junction bases outside the gene matches: 10. The germline CDR1 and CDR2 sequences are MNHNS and SASEGT. This chain's CDR3 is CASSVWSGTGFSYEQYF. In nucleotides, the CDR3 is TGTGCCAGCAGTGTGTGGTCAGGGACAGGGTTCTCCTACGAGCAGTACTTC.

The chain has TRBV6-5 and TRBJ2-1; D is unresolved. Germline V gene sequence: CDR1 MNHEY, CDR2 SVGAGI. The CDR3 runs 14 residues. Between the trimmed V and J ends, which lost 2 bases and 3 bases, there was a span of 8 bases. In DNA form, the CDR3 reads TGTGCCAGCAGTTACGAGGTCAGCTACAATGAGCAGTTCTTC. It encodes CASSYEVSYNEQFF.

This clone was seen once. The CDR3 protein is CASSLSGTGVETQYF. CDR3 nucleotides: TGTGCCAGCAGCTTAAGCGGGACAGGGGTAGAGACCCAGTACTTC. The chain couples TRBV7-3 to TRBJ2-5; TRBD1 matches 10 bases. V lost 1 base, J lost 4 bases, and 3 bases stayed unmatched. There are 15 residues in the CDR3. CDR1 and CDR2 from the germline V gene are SGHTA and FQGTGA. The entire variable domain, with the rest obtained from reference TRBV7-3 and TRBJ2-5, is as follows: GAGVSQTPSNKVTEKGKYVELRCDPISGHTALYWYRQSLGQGPEFLIYFQGTGAADDSGLPNDRFFAVRPEGSVSTLKIQRTERGDSAVYLCASSLSGTGVETQYFGPGTRLLVL.

Details on this clone: The junction differs from germline at one of its ends, possibly a read error. The sample contains more than one DNA sequence encoding this CDR3. V gene TRBV7-9 combines with J gene TRBJ2-7, with D perhaps matching TRBD1 (6 bases). Looked up from germline, CDR1 is SEHNR and CDR2 is FQNEAQ (reference sequence). There are 12 residues in the CDR3. The CDR3 region is CSSSLTGYEQYF. The DNA of the CDR3 is TGTTCCAGCAGCTTGACAGGCTACGAGCAGTACTTC.

This chain uses TRBV25-1 with TRBJ2-7; 11 bases fit TRBD2. The CDR3 sequence is 14 residues long. V was clipped by 4 bases and J by 3 bases; unmatched bases: 2. Germline V gene lookup returns CDR1 MGHDK and CDR2 SYGVNS. CDR3 loop: CASSASGGYYEQYF. The CDR3, as DNA: TGTGCCAGCAGTGCTAGCGGGGGGTACTACGAGCAGTACTTC.

In this sample, this clone turned up a few times. The J gene is TRBJ1-1, the V gene TRBV29-1; TRBD1 matches 7 bases. Germline-derived CDR1 and CDR2 are SQVTM and ANQGSEA. The CDR3 totals 12 residues. After removal of 6 bases from V and 5 bases from J, the junction contained 6 bases not matched to a gene. For the CDR3, the DNA is TGCAGCGTGACAGGGCAGGTTACTGAAGCTTTCTTT. It encodes CSVTGQVTEAFF.

As regards this clone: A junction end diverges from the germline sequence, so it may reflect a read error. The chain is built from TRBV2 and TRBJ1-1; D remains ambiguous. From germline, CDR1 is SNHLY and CDR2 FYNNEI. CDR3 length: 14 amino acids. CDR3 nucleotide sequence: TGTGCCAGCAACCCACTCCCGGGGAACGCTGAAGCTTTCTTT. Translated, it gives CASNPLPGNAEAFF.

The V call is TRBV11-2, the J call TRBJ2-7; the D gene is possibly TRBD2 (6 bases). The CDR3 loop spans 14 amino acids. CDR1 and CDR2 (germline): SGHAT, FQNNGV. With 5 bases removed from V and 0 bases from J, the gap between germline ends came to 11 bases. As DNA, the CDR3 is TGTGCCAGCAGCCTTGGGCGGGACTCCTACGAGCAGTACTTC. It translates to CASSLGRDSYEQYF.

V usage is TRBV10-3 and J usage is TRBJ1-1; no definite D call. Germline CDR1 and CDR2: ENHRY and SYGVKD. The V end lost 8 bases, the J end lost 1 base, and 11 bases lay between the germline ends. The CDR3 loop spans 13 amino acids. The CDR3 region is CAISEPTNTEAFF. CDR3 nucleotides: TGTGCCATCTCCGAGCCCACGAACACTGAAGCTTTCTTT.

The V gene is TRBV5-4, the J gene TRBJ2-7; D unresolved. The CDR3 covers 13 residues. Germline V gene data show CDR1 as SGHNT and CDR2 as YYREEE (reference sequence). With 0 bases removed from V and 1 base from J, the gap between germline ends came to 5 bases. DNA for the CDR3: TGTGCCAGCAGCTTGGATGAGTCCTACGAGCAGTACTTC. It translates to CASSLDESYEQYF.

The table lists this clone with a count of one. The chain is built from TRBV6-5 and TRBJ2-7, with 8 bases that match TRBD2. The V and J ends lost 2 bases and 3 bases, in that order; junction bases with no gene match: 6. This CDR3 spans 15 amino acids. The V gene's germline CDR1 is MNHEY and CDR2 SVGAGI. The CDR3 region is CASSYVSGGDYEQYF. The CDR3 DNA reads TGTGCCAGCAGTTACGTATCGGGGGGGGACTACGAGCAGTACTTC.

The chain links TRBV9 to TRBJ2-7, with D perhaps matching TRBD2 (7 bases). Germline V lookup: CDR1 SGDLS, CDR2 YYNGEE. This CDR3 region has 13 residues. Trimming removed 4 bases from V and 6 bases from J, with 14 bases in between. CDR3 sequence reads: CASSPGGGSEQYF. The DNA for the CDR3 is TGTGCCAGCAGCCCGGGGGGCGGGTCCGAGCAGTACTTC.

This chain joins TRBV5-6 and TRBJ2-1; D is possibly TRBD2 (6 bases). Germline values: CDR1 SGHDT, CDR2 YYEEEE. Trimming stripped 6 bases from V and 4 bases from J, with 14 bases between. The CDR3 consists of 14 residues. The CDR3 spells CASTGVSGYNEQFF. In DNA, the CDR3 is TGTGCCAGCACCGGTGTTAGCGGATACAATGAGCAGTTCTTC. The whole variable domain, filled in from reference TRBV5-6 and TRBJ2-1, reads DAGVTQSPTHLIKTRGQQVTLRCSPKSGHDTVSWYQQALGQGPQFIFQYYEEEERQRGNFPDRFSGHQFPNYSSELNVNALLLGDSALYLCASTGVSGYNEQFFGPGTRLTVL.

The chain joins TRBV13 to TRBJ1-2; tentatively, D is TRBD1 (6 bases). The CDR3 length is 15 residues. Germline values: CDR1 PRHDT, CDR2 FYEKMQ (reference sequence). The germline V and J ends were trimmed by 2 bases and 4 bases, with 14 bases remaining between them. This chain's CDR3 is CASSLREGGGYGYTF. The CDR3 bases are TGTGCCAGCAGCTTACGGGAAGGGGGGGGCTATGGCTACACCTTC. Based on the CDR3 plus reference TRBV13 and TRBJ1-2, the full variable domain is AAGVIQSPRHLIKEKRETATLKCYPIPRHDTVYWYQQGPGQDPQFLISFYEKMQSDKGSIPDRFSAQQFSDYHSELNMSSLELGDSALYFCASSLREGGGYGYTFGSGTRLTVV.

This rearrangement joins TRBV6-1 to TRBJ1-4; 12 bases are a match to TRBD1. Trimming at V came to 11 bases and at J to 8 bases, leaving 12 bases not matched to a gene. Germline-derived CDR1 and CDR2 are MNHNS and SASEGT. The CDR3 runs to 15 residues. The CDR3 loop reads CACRDRGRAYEKLFF. DNA for the CDR3: TGTGCCTGCCGGGACAGGGGGCGTGCGTACGAAAAACTGTTTTTT.

The V and J genes are TRBV5-1 and TRBJ2-1; D unresolved. The CDR3 is made up of 16 amino acids. Germline CDR1 and CDR2: SGHRS and YFSETQ. Deletions cut 4 bases from V and 1 base from J, with 15 bases between. CDR3 in amino acids: CASSLASSASYNEQFF. CDR3 DNA sequence: TGCGCCAGCAGCCTCGCTTCGAGCGCATCCTACAATGAGCAGTTCTTC.

This rearrangement joins TRBV5-1 to TRBJ2-5, with TRBD1 matching over 7 bases. Germline V gene data show CDR1 as SGHRS and CDR2 as YFSETQ. V gave up 4 bases and J gave up 4 bases; unmatched junction bases: 4. The CDR3 contains 13 residues. CDR3 sequence: CASSLTGAETQYF. Written as DNA, the CDR3 is TGCGCCAGCAGCCTAACAGGGGCAGAGACCCAGTACTTC. Full variable domain (missing parts from reference TRBV5-1 and TRBJ2-5): KAGVTQTPRYLIKTRGQQVTLSCSPISGHRSVSWYQQTPGQGLQFLFEYFSETQRNKGNFPGRFSGRQFSNSRSEMNVSTLELGDSALYLCASSLTGAETQYFGPGTRLLVL.